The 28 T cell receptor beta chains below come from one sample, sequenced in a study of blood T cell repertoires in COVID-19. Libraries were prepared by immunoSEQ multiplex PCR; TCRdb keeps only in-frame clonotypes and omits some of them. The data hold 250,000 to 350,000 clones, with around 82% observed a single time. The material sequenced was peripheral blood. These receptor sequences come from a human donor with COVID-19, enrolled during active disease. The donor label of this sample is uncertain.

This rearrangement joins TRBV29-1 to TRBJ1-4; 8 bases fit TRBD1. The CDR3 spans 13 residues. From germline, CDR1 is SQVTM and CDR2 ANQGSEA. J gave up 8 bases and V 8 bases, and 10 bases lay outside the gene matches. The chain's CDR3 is CSSREGTGEKLFF. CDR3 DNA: TGCAGCTCCAGGGAGGGGACAGGCGAAAAACTGTTTTTT.

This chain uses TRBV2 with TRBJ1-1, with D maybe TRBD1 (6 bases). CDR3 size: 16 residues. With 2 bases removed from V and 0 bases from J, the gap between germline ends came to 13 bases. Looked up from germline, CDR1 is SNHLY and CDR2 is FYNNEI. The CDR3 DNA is TGTGCCAGCAGTGAAAGGGGGGGCATACTGAACACTGAAGCTTTCTTT. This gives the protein CASSERGGILNTEAFF.

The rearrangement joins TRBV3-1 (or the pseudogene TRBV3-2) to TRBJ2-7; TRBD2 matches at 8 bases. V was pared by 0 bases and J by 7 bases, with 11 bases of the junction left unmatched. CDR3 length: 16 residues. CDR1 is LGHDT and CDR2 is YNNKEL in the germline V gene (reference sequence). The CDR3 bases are TGTGCCAGCAGCCAAGACGCTACGGGAGGGCCTTGGGAGCAGTACTTC. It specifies CASSQDATGGPWEQYF.

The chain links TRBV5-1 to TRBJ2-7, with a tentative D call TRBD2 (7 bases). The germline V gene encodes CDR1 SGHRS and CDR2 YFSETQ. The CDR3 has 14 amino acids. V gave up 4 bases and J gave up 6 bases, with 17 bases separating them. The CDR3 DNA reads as TGCGCCAGCAGCCCCCTCGGGGGGCAGGGCGAGCAGTACTTC. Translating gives CASSPLGGQGEQYF.

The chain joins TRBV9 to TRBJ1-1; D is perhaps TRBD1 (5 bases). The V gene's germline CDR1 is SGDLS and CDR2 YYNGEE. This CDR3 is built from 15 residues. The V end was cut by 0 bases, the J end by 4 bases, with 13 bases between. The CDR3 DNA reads TGTGCCAGCAGCGTAGATGCCGGGGGGGGCACTGAAGCTTTCTTT. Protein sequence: CASSVDAGGGTEAFF.

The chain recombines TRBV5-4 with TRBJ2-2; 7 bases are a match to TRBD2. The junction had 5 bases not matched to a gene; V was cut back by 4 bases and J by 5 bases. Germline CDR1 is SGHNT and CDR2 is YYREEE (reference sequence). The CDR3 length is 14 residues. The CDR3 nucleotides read TGTGCCAGCAGCGCGGGGGAAGGAACCGGGGAGCTGTTTTTT. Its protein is CASSAGEGTGELFF.

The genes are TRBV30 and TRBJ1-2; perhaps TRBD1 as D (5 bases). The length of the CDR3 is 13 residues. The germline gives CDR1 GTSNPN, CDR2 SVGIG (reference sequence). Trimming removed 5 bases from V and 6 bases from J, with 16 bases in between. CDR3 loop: CAWYQGHRDGYTF. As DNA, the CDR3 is TGTGCCTGGTACCAGGGCCATCGGGATGGCTACACCTTC.

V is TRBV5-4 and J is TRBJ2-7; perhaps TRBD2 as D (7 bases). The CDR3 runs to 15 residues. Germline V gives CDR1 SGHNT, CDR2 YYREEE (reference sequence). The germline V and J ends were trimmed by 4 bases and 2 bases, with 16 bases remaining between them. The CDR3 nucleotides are TGTGCCAGCAGCCCCCCCGGGGGGCTGACCTACGAGCAGTACTTC. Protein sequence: CASSPPGGLTYEQYF.

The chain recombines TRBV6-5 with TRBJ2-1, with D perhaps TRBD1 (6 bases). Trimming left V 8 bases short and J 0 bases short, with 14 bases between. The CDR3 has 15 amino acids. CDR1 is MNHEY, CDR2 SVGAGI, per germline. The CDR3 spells CASGRGSRSYNEQFF. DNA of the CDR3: TGTGCCAGCGGCAGGGGTTCCCGCTCCTACAATGAGCAGTTCTTC.

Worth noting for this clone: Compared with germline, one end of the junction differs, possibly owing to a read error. The CDR3 protein is CASSPGGAHGTQYF. The CDR3 region has the DNA TGTGCTAGCAGCCCGGGGGGGGCCCACGGGACCCAGTACTTC. This chain connects TRBV7-7 to TRBJ2-5; 8 positions match TRBD2. This CDR3 region has 14 residues. Germline values: CDR1 SSHAT, CDR2 FNYEAQ (reference sequence).

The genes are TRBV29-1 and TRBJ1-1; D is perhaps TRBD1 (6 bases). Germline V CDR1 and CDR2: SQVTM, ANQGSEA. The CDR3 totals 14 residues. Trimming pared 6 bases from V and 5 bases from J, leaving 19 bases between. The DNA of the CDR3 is TGCAGCGTCCCTGGAAGGGGGTCACGGACTGAAGCTTTCTTT. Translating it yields CSVPGRGSRTEAFF.

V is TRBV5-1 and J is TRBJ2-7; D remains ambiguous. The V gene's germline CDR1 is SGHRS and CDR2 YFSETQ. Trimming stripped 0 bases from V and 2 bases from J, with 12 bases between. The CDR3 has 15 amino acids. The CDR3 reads CASSLGQVVAYEQYF. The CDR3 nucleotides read TGCGCCAGCAGCTTGGGGCAGGTTGTCGCCTACGAGCAGTACTTC.

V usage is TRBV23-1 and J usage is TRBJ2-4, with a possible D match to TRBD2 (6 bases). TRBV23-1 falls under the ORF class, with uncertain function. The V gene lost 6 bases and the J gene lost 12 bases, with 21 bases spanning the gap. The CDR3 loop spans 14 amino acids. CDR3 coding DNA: TGCGCCAGCAGACCCTTTTTACGCGGGGACCCTCAGTACTTC. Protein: CASRPFLRGDPQYF.

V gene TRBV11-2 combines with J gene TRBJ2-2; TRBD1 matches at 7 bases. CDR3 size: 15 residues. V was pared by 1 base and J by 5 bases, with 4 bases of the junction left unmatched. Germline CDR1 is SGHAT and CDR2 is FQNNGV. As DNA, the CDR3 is TGTGCCAGCAGCTTAGGCCTGGACAGGACCGGGGAGCTGTTTTTT. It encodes CASSLGLDRTGELFF.

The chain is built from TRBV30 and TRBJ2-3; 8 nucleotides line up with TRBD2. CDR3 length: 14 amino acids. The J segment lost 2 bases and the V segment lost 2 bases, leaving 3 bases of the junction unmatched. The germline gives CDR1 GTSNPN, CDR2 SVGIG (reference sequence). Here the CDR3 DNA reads TGTGCCTGGAGTAGCGGGAGCGACACAGATACGCAGTATTTT. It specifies CAWSSGSDTDTQYF. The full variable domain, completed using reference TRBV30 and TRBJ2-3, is SQTIHQWPATLVQPVGSPLSLECTVEGTSNPNLYWYRQAAGRGLQLLFYSVGIGQISSEVPQNLSASRPQDRQFILSSKKLLLSDSGFYLCAWSSGSDTDTQYFGPGTRLTVL.

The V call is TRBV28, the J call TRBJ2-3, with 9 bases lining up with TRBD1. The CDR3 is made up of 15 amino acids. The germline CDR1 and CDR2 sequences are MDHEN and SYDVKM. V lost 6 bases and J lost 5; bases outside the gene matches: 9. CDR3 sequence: CASSWGTGHRDTQYF. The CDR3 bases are TGTGCCAGCAGCTGGGGGACAGGGCACAGAGATACGCAGTATTTT.

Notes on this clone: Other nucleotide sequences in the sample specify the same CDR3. The CDR3 DNA follows: TGCGCCAGCAGCCAAGAGGTTCGGAGCTATGGCTACACCTTC. This encodes CASSQEVRSYGYTF. The chain employs TRBV4-1 and TRBJ1-2; D is undetermined. Germline CDR1 MGHRA, CDR2 YSYEKL. The V and J ends lost 0 bases and 4 bases respectively, with 9 bases between them. The CDR3 loop spans 14 amino acids.

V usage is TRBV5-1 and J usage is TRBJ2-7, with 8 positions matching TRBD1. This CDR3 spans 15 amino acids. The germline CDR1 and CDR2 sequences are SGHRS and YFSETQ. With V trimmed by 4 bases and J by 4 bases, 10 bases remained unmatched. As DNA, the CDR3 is TGCGCCAGCAGCCCCTGGCGGGACAGGAGGTACGAGCAGTACTTC. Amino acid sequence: CASSPWRDRRYEQYF.

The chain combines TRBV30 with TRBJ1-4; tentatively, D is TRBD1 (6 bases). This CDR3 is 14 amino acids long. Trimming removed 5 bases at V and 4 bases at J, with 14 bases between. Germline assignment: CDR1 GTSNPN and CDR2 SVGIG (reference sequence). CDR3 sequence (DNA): TGTGCCTGGGATAAGGGGGGGGTTAATGAAAAACTGTTTTTT. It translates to CAWDKGGVNEKLFF.

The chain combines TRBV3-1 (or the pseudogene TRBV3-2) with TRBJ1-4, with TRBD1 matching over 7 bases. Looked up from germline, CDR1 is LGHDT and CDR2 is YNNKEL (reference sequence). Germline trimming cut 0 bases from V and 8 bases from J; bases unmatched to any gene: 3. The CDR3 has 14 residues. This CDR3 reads CASSQDHRGEKLFF. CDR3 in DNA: TGTGCCAGCAGCCAAGACCACAGGGGCGAAAAACTGTTTTTT.

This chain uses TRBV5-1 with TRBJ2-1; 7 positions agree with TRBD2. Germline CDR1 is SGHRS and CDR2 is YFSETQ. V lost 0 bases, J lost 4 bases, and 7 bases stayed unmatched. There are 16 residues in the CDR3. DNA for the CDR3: TGCGCCAGCAGCTTGGTAGGCCTAGCGGAATACAATGAGCAGTTCTTC. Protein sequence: CASSLVGLAEYNEQFF.

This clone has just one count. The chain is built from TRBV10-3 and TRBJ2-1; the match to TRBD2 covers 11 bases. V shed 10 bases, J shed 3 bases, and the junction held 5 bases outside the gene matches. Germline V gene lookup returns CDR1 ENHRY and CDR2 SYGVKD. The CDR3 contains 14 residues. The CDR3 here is CATSTSGIYNEQFF. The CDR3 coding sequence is TGTGCCACCTCGACTAGCGGGATCTACAATGAGCAGTTCTTC.

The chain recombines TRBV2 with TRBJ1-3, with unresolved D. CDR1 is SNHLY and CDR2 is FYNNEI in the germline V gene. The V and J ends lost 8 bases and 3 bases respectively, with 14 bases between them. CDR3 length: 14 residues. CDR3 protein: CASGQDINGNTIYF. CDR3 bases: TGTGCCAGCGGGCAGGATATTAATGGAAACACCATATATTTT.

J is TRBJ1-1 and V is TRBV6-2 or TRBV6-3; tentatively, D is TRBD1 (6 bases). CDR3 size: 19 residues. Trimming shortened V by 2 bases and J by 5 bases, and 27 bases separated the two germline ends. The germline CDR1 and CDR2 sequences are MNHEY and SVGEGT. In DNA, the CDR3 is TGTGCCAGCAGTTACGCAGAAAGAGACAGGCCTGGTTCGGTGACTGAAGCTTTCTTT. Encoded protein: CASSYAERDRPGSVTEAFF.

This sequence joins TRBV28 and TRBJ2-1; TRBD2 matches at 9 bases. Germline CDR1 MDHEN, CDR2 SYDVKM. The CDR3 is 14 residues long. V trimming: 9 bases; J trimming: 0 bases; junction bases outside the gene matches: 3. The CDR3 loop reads CASFSGSSYNEQFF. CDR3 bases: TGTGCCAGTTTTAGCGGGAGCTCCTACAATGAGCAGTTCTTC.

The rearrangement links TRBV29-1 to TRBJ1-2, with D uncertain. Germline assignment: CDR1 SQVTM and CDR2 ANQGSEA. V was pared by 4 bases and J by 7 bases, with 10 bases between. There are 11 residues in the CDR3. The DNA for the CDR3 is TGCAGCGTTGGATCGGGATCTGGCTACACCTTC. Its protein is CSVGSGSGYTF.

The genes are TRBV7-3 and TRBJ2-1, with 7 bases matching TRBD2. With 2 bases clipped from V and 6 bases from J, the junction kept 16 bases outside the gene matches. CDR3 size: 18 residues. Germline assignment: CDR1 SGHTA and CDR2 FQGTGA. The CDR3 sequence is CASSLGPRSGTHPNEQFF. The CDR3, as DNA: TGTGCCAGCAGCTTAGGGCCCAGGAGCGGGACGCATCCCAATGAGCAGTTCTTC. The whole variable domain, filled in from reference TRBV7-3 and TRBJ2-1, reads GAGVSQTPSNKVTEKGKYVELRCDPISGHTALYWYRQSLGQGPEFLIYFQGTGAADDSGLPNDRFFAVRPEGSVSTLKIQRTERGDSAVYLCASSLGPRSGTHPNEQFFGPGTRLTVL.

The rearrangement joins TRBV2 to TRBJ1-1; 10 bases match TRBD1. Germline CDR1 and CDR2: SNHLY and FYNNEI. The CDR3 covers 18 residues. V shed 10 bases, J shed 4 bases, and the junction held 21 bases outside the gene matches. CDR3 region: CANFFPGTGVYLATEAFF. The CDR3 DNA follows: TGTGCCAACTTCTTCCCCGGGACAGGGGTTTACTTAGCCACTGAAGCTTTCTTT.